The clone carrying this TCR beta chain has just one count. This sample was taken from a study of blood T cell repertoires in COVID-19. The overall study: Whether acute or convalescent, the COVID-19 samples came from the United States, Italy and Spain. T cells, B-cell-depleted T cells, or PBMCs provided the cDNA or gDNA that served as material.

TCRdb's table, derived via immunoSEQ multiplex PCR, lists solely in-frame clones and lacks some. The table records 90,000 to 120,000 clones, around 79% of them present only once. The ends were cut back, 7 bases at V and 0 bases at J, with 12 bases in the middle. There are 14 residues in the CDR3. CDR1 is SNHLY, CDR2 FYNNEI, per germline. V usage is TRBV2 and J usage is TRBJ1-2, with D unresolved. The clonotype comes from a man in his 70s with active or convalescent COVID-19. Specimen: peripheral blood. The CDR3, as DNA: TGTGCCAGCATGAGTCCCGGGACTAACTATGGCTACACCTTC. Residues: CASMSPGTNYGYTF.